The 17 T cell receptor beta chains below were found in one sample sequenced in a study of T cells in Graves' hyperthyroidism and ophthalmopathy. RNA transcripts gave rise to amplified TCR beta CDR3 regions. HTBI primers were employed in a first-round RT-PCR of the TCR CDR3. Via MiXCR, TCRdb re-called the multiplex PCR reads, giving one row per CDR3 protein. The data contain hundreds of thousands of distinct CDR3 sequences, roughly 25% of them singletons. Sequencing was carried out using blood. These receptors all come from a woman in her twenties or thirties with Graves' ophthalmopathy.

This chain joins TRBV19 and TRBJ1-5; D uncertain. V was trimmed by 7 bases and J by 1 base, leaving 14 bases between them. CDR3 length: 15 amino acids. Germline assignment: CDR1 LNHDA and CDR2 SQIVND (reference sequence). In nucleotides, the CDR3 is TGTGCCAGTACCCCCCAGGTGGGGAGCAATCAGCCCCAGCATTTT. It is translated as CASTPQVGSNQPQHF. The entire variable domain, with the rest obtained from reference TRBV19 and TRBJ1-5, is as follows: DGGITQSPKYLFRKEGQNVTLSCEQNLNHDAMYWYRQDPGQGLRLIYYSQIVNDFQKGDIAEGYSVSREKKESFPLTVTSAQKNPTAFYLCASTPQVGSNQPQHFGDGTRLSIL.

This clonotype was seen many times. This sequence joins TRBV15 and TRBJ2-7; either TRBD1 or TRBD2 may supply D (6 bases each). V lost 5 bases and J lost 7, with 15 bases in between. CDR1 LNHNV and CDR2 YYDKDF come from the germline V gene (reference sequence). This CDR3 is 13 amino acids long. CDR3 residues: CATSGRIGGEQYF. CDR3 coding DNA: TGTGCCACCAGCGGCCGGATAGGGGGGGAGCAGTACTTC.

This clonotype came up a few times. The chain has TRBV2 and TRBJ2-5, with TRBD1 as a possible D gene (6 bases). The CDR3 has 15 residues. Germline-derived CDR1 and CDR2 are SNHLY and FYNNEI. Trimming removed 3 bases at V and 5 bases at J, with 16 bases between. CDR3 in DNA: TGTGCCAGCAGTGACGCCAGGGGTGAATTGGAGACCCAGTACTTC. This sequence encodes CASSDARGELETQYF.

The CDR3 sequence: CATSEGGRAFF. The CDR3 DNA reads TGTGCCACCAGTGAGGGCGGGCGAGCTTTCTTT. The gene calls are TRBV24-1 and TRBJ1-1; unclear D gene. The CDR3 runs 11 residues. Per the germline V gene, CDR1 is KGHDR and CDR2 is SFDVKD. The V and J ends lost 4 bases and 10 bases respectively, with 9 bases between them.

Ten or more counts support this clonotype. The chain links TRBV25-1 to TRBJ1-1; D is unclear. The germline V and J ends were trimmed by 1 base and 5 bases, with 8 bases remaining between them. Germline CDR1 and CDR2: MGHDK and SYGVNS. The CDR3 is made up of 13 amino acids. This CDR3 reads CASSELTLTEAFF. The CDR3 bases are TGTGCCAGCAGTGAATTGACCCTAACTGAAGCTTTCTTT.

The V and J genes are TRBV20-1 and TRBJ1-2; TRBD1 matches 7 bases. The CDR3 length is 14 residues. V lost 0 bases and J lost 5; bases outside the gene matches: 6. Germline V gene data show CDR1 as DFQATT and CDR2 as SNEGSKA (reference sequence). The CDR3 protein is CSARDQGGGYGYTF. The CDR3 coding sequence is TGCAGTGCTAGAGATCAGGGGGGCGGTTATGGCTACACCTTC.

This clonotype was detected ten times or more. The gene calls are TRBV5-1 and TRBJ1-2, with 7 bases aligning to TRBD1. V shed 0 bases, J shed 8 bases, and the junction held 7 bases outside the gene matches. CDR1 and CDR2 (germline): SGHRS, YFSETQ. The CDR3 extends over 14 amino acids. CDR3 nucleotide sequence: TGCGCCAGCAGCTTGGCGGGCGAAGGGGGCGGCTACACCTTC. Amino acids: CASSLAGEGGGYTF.

The chain carries TRBV29-1 and TRBJ2-2, with D tentatively TRBD1 or TRBD2 (6 bases each). V shed 4 bases and J shed 3 bases, with 12 bases lying between them. The CDR3 is 14 amino acids. Per germline, CDR1 SQVTM and CDR2 ANQGSEA. Written as DNA, the CDR3 is TGCAGCGTTGTTTGGGGGGCGGACACCGGGGAGCTGTTTTTT. It encodes CSVVWGADTGELFF.

The genes are TRBV12-3 or TRBV12-4 and TRBJ2-5; D gene uncertain. V was cut by 2 bases and J by 5 bases, with 15 bases left in between. The CDR3 is 15 residues long. The CDR3 here is CASSLFPPQIETQYF. CDR3 DNA sequence: TGTGCCAGCAGTTTATTCCCACCGCAGATCGAGACCCAGTACTTC.

This clonotype was seen ten or more times. This chain joins TRBV28 and TRBJ2-2; 8 nucleotides agree with TRBD2. This CDR3 is built from 15 residues. The ends lost 5 bases at V and 4 bases at J; junction bases unmatched: 6. In germline, CDR1 is MDHEN, CDR2 SYDVKM. The CDR3 DNA sequence: TGTGCCAGCAGTATAAGCGGGAGTCGCACCGGGGAGCTGTTTTTT. Residues: CASSISGSRTGELFF.

There are a few counts of this clonotype. A much bigger clone sits one base away, suggesting this may be a read error. V is TRBV4-1 and J is TRBJ2-2, with 8 bases identical to TRBD1. Germline V gene lookup returns CDR1 MGHRA and CDR2 YSYEKL. The CDR3 extends over 17 amino acids. CDR3 sequence (DNA): TGCGCCAGCAGCCCTTCATCGCAGGGGGCAAGGACCGGGGGGCTGTTTTTT. Protein product: CASSPSSQGARTGGLFF.

This clonotype was detected a few times. The rearrangement uses TRBV20-1 and TRBJ2-1, with 8 positions matching TRBD2. This CDR3 is 12 amino acids long. Trimming cost V 6 bases and J 6 bases; bases outside gene matches: 4. Germline CDR1 reads DFQATT; CDR2 reads SNEGSKA (reference sequence). CDR3 loop: CSAEGLVNEQFF. The CDR3 DNA is TGCAGTGCCGAGGGACTAGTCAATGAGCAGTTCTTC.

This clonotype was observed a handful of times. The genes are TRBV13 and TRBJ2-5; 15 bases align to TRBD2. The germline gives CDR1 PRHDT, CDR2 FYEKMQ (reference sequence). The CDR3 length is 18 residues. The trim removed 5 bases at V and 4 bases at J, leaving 11 bases unmatched. CDR3 sequence reads: CASSRTSGGAGAAETQYF. Written as DNA, the CDR3 is TGTGCCAGCAGCCGGACTAGCGGGGGGGCCGGGGCCGCAGAGACCCAGTACTTC.

A few counts support this clonotype. CDR3 sequence (DNA): TGTGCCAGCAGCCCCCCGGGGCCCGATTCGTGGGGCTACACCTTC. This encodes CASSPPGPDSWGYTF. The chain uses TRBV3-1 and TRBJ1-2; a possible D gene is TRBD1 (5 bases). V was shortened by 4 bases and J by 8 bases, with 20 bases between the two germline ends. CDR3 size: 15 residues. Germline values: CDR1 LGHDT, CDR2 YNNKEL (reference sequence).

This rearrangement joins TRBV28 to TRBJ1-2; D is possibly TRBD1 (6 bases). The CDR3 totals 12 residues. V lost 8 bases and J 4 bases, leaving 11 bases between the germline ends. Per germline, CDR1 MDHEN and CDR2 SYDVKM. The CDR3 region has the DNA TGTGCCAGCGTACAGGGCCCCTATGGCTACACCTTC. Protein: CASVQGPYGYTF.

V is TRBV7-3 and J is TRBJ1-2; a weak D match, TRBD1 (5 bases). Between the trimmed V and J ends, which lost 2 bases and 8 bases, there was a span of 12 bases. This CDR3 has 13 amino acids. Per the germline V gene, CDR1 is SGHTA and CDR2 is FQGTGA. CDR3 residues: CASSLSGDKGYTF. In DNA form, the CDR3 reads TGTGCCAGCAGCTTATCGGGGGATAAGGGCTACACCTTC.

This clonotype was detected many times. The CDR3 loop is CASSTSSRLPYEQYF. The CDR3 DNA follows: TGTGCCAGCAGCACTTCGTCCCGACTCCCCTACGAGCAGTACTTC. The chain carries TRBV6-5 and TRBJ2-7; no clear D. The V gene lost 6 bases and the J gene lost 2 bases, with 17 bases spanning the gap. CDR1 and CDR2 (germline): MNHEY, SVGAGI. The CDR3 has 15 residues.